The text below deals with one TCR beta chain. Antigen unknown. CDR3 length: 13 residues. V dropped 5 bases and J dropped 2 bases, with 7 bases sitting between them. Germline V gene lookup returns CDR1 SGHDT and CDR2 YYEEEE. This entry is derived from a study of shared clonotypes between healthy human individuals. Turning to the study itself: Donors had three CD4 naive, three CD4 memory, two CD8 naive and one CD8 memory plate apiece.

Assay used: immunoSEQ multiplex PCR; TCRdb lists only in-frame clones, some missing. In the table there are about 730,000 clones, about two thirds of which are singletons. Donors were healthy HIV-negative adults without recent acute infections or vaccinations. The donors were all Caucasian adults (living in Nashville, Tennessee). Findings of the study overall: Memory subsets had estimated richness that was generally smaller than that of naive subsets.

The material sequenced was memory CD4+ T cells sorted from blood. Subset defined: CD45RA-negative fraction. This chain uses TRBV5-6 with TRBJ2-2; TRBD1 is a possible D gene (5 bases). This clonotype originated in a woman in her twenties or thirties in good health. CDR3 nucleotides: TGTGCCAGCAGAGACAGCAACACCGGGGAGCTGTTTTTT. It translates to CASRDSNTGELFF.